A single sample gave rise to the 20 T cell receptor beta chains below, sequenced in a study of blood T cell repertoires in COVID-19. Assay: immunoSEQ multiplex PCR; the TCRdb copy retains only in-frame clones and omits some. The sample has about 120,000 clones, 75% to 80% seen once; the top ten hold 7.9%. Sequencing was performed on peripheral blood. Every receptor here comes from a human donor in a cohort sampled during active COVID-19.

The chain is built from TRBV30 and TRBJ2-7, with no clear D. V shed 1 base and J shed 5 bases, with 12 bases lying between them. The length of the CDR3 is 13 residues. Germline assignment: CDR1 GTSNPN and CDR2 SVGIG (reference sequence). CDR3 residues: CAWSEALTDEQYF. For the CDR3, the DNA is TGTGCCTGGAGTGAAGCCCTTACCGACGAGCAGTACTTC.

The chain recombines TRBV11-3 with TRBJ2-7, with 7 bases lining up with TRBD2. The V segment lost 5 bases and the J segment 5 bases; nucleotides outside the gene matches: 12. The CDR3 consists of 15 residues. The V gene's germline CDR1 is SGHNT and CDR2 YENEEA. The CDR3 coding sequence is TGTGCCAGCAGCCCGGTATGGCGGGAGCTTCACGAGCAGTACTTC. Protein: CASSPVWRELHEQYF. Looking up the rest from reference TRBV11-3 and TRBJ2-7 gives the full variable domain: EAGVVQSPRYKIIEKKQPVAFWCNPISGHNTLYWYLQNLGQGPELLIRYENEEAVDDSQLPKDRFSAERLKGVDSTLKIQPAELGDSAVYLCASSPVWRELHEQYFGPGTRLTVT.

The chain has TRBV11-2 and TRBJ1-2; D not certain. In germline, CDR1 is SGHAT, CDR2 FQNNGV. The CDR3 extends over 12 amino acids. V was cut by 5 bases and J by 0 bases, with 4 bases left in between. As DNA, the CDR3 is TGTGCCAGCAGCGAGGCTAACTATGGCTACACCTTC. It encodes CASSEANYGYTF. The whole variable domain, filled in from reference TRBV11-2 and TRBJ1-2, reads EAGVAQSPRYKIIEKRQSVAFWCNPISGHATLYWYQQILGQGPKLLIQFQNNGVVDDSQLPKDRFSAERLKGVDSTLKIQPAKLEDSAVYLCASSEANYGYTFGSGTRLTVV.

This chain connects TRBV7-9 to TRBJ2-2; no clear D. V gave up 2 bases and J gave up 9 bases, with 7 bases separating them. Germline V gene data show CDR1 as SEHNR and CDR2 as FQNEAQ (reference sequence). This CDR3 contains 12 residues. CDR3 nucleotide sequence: TGTGCCAGCAGCTTAAAACTCCGGGAGCTGTTTTTT. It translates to CASSLKLRELFF. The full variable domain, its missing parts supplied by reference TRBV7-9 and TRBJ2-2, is DTGVSQNPRHKITKRGQNVTFRCDPISEHNRLYWYRQTLGQGPEFLTYFQNEAQLEKSRLLSDRFSAERPKGSFSTLEIQRTEQGDSAMYLCASSLKLRELFFGEGSRLTVL.

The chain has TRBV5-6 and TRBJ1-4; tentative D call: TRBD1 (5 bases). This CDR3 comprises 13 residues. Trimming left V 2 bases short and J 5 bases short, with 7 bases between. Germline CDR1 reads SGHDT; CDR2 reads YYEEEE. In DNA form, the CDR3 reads TGTGCCAGCAGCTTCCGACAGAATGAAAAACTGTTTTTT. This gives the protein CASSFRQNEKLFF.

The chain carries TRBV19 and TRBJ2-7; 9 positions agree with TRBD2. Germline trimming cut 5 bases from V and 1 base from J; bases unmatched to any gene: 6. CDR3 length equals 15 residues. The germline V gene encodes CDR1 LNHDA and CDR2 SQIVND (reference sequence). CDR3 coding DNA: TGTGCCAGTAGTCCTAGCGGGGTGCCTTCCTACGAGCAGTACTTC. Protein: CASSPSGVPSYEQYF. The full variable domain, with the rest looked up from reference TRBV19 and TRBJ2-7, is DGGITQSPKYLFRKEGQNVTLSCEQNLNHDAMYWYRQDPGQGLRLIYYSQIVNDFQKGDIAEGYSVSREKKESFPLTVTSAQKNPTAFYLCASSPSGVPSYEQYFGPGTRLTVT.

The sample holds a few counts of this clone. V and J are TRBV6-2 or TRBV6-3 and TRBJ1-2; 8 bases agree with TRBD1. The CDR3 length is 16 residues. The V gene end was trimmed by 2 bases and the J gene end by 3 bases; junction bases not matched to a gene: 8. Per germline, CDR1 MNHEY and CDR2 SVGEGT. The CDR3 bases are TGTGCCAGCAGTTACCGTTCGACAGGGGATCACTATGGCTACACCTTC. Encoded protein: CASSYRSTGDHYGYTF.

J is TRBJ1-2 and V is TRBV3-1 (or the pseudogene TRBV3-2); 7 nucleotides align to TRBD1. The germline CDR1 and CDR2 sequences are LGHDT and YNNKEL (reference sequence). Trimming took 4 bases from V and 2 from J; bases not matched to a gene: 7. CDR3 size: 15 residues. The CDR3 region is CASSPSTGPNYGYTF. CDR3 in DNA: TGTGCCAGCAGCCCCTCGACAGGGCCGAACTATGGCTACACCTTC.

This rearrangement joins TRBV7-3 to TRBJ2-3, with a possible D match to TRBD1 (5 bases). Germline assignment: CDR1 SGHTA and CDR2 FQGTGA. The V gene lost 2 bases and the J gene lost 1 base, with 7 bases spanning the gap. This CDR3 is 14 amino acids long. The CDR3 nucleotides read TGTGCCAGCAGCTTACAGACAGGCACAGATACGCAGTATTTT. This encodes CASSLQTGTDTQYF.

CDR3 DNA: TGTGCCAGCAGCCGGCAGGGGGTACTCACAGATACGCAGTATTTT. Translated: CASSRQGVLTDTQYF. This chain links TRBV7-9 with TRBJ2-3, with TRBD1 matching over 7 bases. The CDR3 contains 15 residues. J was trimmed by 2 bases and V by 5 bases; bases with no gene match: 7. Germline CDR1 is SEHNR and CDR2 is FQNEAQ (reference sequence).

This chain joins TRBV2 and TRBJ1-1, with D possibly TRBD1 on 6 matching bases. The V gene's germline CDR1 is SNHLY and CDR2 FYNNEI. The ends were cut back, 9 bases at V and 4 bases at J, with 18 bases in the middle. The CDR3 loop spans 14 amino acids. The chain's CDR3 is CASGLQGPSTEAFF. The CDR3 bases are TGTGCCAGTGGCCTACAGGGCCCTAGCACTGAAGCTTTCTTT.

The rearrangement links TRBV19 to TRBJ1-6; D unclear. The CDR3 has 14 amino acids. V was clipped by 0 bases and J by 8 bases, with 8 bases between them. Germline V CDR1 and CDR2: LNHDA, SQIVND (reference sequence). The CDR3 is CASSIERLDSPLHF. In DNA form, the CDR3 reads TGTGCCAGTAGTATAGAACGACTCGATTCACCCCTCCACTTT.

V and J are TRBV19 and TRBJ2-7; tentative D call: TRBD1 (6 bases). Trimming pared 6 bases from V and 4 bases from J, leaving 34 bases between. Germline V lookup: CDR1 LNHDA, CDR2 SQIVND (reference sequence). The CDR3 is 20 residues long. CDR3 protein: CASRPGGLESKFLYRYEQYF. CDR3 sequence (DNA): TGTGCCAGTAGACCTGGGGGCTTGGAATCAAAGTTTTTATACCGATACGAGCAGTACTTC.

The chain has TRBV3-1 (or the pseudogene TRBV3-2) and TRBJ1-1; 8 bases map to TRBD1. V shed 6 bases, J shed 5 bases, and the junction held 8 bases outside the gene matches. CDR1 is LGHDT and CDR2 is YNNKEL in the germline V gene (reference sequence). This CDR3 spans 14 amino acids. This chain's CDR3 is CASSHDRGGTEAFF. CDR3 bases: TGTGCCAGCAGTCACGACAGGGGAGGAACTGAAGCTTTCTTT.

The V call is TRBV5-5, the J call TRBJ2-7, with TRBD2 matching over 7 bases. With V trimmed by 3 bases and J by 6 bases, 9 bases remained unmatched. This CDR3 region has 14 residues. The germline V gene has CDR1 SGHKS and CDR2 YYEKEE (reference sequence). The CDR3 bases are TGTGCCAGCAGCTCCCCCCCCGGACTAGGCGAGCAGTACTTC. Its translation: CASSSPPGLGEQYF.

The CDR3 protein is CASSLGETGPSGELFF. CDR3 DNA: TGTGCCAGCAGCTTGGGGGAGACAGGGCCGTCCGGGGAGCTGTTTTTT. The chain carries TRBV13 and TRBJ2-2; 7 bases match TRBD1. Trimming removed 3 bases from V and 6 bases from J; junction bases left unmatched: 10. Germline CDR1 is PRHDT and CDR2 is FYEKMQ (reference sequence). The CDR3 runs 16 residues.

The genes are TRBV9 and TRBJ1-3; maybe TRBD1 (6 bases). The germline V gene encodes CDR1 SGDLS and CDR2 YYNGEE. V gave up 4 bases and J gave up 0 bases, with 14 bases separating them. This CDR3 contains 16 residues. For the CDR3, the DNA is TGTGCCAGCAGCTCCGGACAGCTAACCTCTGGAAACACCATATATTTT. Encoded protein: CASSSGQLTSGNTIYF.

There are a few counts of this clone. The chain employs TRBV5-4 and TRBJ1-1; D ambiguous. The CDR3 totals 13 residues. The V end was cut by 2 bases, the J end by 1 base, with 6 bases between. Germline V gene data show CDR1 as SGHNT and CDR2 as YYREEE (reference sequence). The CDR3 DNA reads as TGTGCCAGCAGCTTTTCATCGAACACTGAAGCTTTCTTT. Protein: CASSFSSNTEAFF.

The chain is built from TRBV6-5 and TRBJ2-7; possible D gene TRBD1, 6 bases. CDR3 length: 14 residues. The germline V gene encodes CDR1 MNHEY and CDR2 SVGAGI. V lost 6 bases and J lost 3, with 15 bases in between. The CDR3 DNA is TGTGCCAGCAGCCCCGGGACAAAAAACTACGAGCAGTACTTC. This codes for CASSPGTKNYEQYF.

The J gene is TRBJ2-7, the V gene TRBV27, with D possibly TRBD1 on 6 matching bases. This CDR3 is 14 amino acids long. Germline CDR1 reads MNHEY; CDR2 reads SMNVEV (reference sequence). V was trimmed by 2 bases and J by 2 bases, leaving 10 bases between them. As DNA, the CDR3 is TGTGCCAGCAGTTTAGAACAGGGACCCTACGAGCAGTACTTC. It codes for CASSLEQGPYEQYF.